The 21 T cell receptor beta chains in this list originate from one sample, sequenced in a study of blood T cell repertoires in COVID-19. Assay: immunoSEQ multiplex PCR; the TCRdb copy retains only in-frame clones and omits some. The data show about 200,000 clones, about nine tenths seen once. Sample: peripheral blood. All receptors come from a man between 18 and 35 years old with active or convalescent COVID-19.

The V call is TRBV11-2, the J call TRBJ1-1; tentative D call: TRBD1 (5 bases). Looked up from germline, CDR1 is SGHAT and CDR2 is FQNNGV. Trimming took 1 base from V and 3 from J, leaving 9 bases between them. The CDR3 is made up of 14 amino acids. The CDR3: CASSLGGGDTEAFF. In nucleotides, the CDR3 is TGTGCCAGCAGCTTAGGGGGGGGAGACACTGAAGCTTTCTTT.

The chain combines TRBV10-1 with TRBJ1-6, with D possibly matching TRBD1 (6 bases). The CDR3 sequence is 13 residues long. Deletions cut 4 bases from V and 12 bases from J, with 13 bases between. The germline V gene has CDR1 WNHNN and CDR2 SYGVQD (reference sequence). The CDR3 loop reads CASSGVQGGPLHF. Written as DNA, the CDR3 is TGCGCCAGCAGTGGAGTACAGGGCGGACCCCTCCACTTT.

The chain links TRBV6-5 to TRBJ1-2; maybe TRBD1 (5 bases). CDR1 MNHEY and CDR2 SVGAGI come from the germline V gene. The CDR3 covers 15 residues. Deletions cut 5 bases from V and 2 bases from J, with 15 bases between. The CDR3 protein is CASSQPSAGNYGYTF. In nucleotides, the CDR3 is TGTGCCAGCAGTCAACCATCGGCAGGGAACTATGGCTACACCTTC.

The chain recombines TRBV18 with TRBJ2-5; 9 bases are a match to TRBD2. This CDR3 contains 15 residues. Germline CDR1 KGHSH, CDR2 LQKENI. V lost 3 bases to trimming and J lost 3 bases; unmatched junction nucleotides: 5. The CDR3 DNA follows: TGTGCCAGCTCACCCCGGGTAGCGGGGGAAGAGACCCAGTACTTC. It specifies CASSPRVAGEETQYF.

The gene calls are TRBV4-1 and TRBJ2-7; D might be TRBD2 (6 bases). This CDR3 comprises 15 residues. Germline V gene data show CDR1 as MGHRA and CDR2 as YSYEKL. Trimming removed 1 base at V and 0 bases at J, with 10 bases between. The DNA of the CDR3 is TGCGCCAGCAGCCAAGGTCAGGGACTCTCCTACGAGCAGTACTTC. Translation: CASSQGQGLSYEQYF.

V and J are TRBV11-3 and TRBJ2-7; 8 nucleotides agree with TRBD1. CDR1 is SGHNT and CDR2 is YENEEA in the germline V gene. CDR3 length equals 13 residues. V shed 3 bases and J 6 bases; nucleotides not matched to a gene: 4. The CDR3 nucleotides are TGTGCCAGCAGCTTGGACAGGGCGGGCGAGCAGTACTTC. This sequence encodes CASSLDRAGEQYF.

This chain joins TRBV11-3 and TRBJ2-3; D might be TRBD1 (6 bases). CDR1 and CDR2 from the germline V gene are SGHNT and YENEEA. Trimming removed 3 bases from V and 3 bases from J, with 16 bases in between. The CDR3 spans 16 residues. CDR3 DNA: TGTGCCAGCAGCTTCACAACAGGGCAAGGGACAGATACGCAGTATTTT. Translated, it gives CASSFTTGQGTDTQYF.

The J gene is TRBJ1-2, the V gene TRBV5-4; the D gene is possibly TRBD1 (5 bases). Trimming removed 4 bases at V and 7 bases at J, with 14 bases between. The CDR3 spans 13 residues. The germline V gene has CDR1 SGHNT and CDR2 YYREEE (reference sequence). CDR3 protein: CASSRDSFAGYTF. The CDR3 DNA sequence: TGTGCCAGCAGCCGCGACAGCTTCGCTGGCTACACCTTC.

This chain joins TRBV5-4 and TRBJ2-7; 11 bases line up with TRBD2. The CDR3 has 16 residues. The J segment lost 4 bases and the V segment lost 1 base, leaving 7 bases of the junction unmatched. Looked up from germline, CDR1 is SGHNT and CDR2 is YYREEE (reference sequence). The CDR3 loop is CASSLRGSGRAYEQYF. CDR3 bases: TGTGCCAGCAGCTTGAGAGGTAGCGGGAGGGCTTACGAGCAGTACTTC.

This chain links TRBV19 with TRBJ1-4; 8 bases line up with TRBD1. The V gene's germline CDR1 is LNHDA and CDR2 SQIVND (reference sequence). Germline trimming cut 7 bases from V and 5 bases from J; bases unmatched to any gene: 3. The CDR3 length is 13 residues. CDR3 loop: CASKRTGNEKLFF. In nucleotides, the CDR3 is TGTGCCAGTAAGCGGACAGGGAATGAAAAACTGTTTTTT.

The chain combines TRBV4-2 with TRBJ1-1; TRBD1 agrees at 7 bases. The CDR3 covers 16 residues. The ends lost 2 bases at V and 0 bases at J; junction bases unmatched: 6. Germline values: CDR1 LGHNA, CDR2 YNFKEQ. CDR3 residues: CASSQSTTGLNTEAFF. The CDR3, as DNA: TGTGCCAGCAGCCAATCTACGACAGGGTTGAACACTGAAGCTTTCTTT.

The DNA of the CDR3 is TGTGCCATCGGGGGGACAGGGGGCTACAATGAGCAGTTCTTC. Translating gives CAIGGTGGYNEQFF. The chain has TRBV10-3 and TRBJ2-1; TRBD1 aligns across 11 bases. The J segment lost 3 bases and the V segment lost 8 bases, leaving 3 bases of the junction unmatched. Germline V gene lookup returns CDR1 ENHRY and CDR2 SYGVKD. The length of the CDR3 is 14 residues.

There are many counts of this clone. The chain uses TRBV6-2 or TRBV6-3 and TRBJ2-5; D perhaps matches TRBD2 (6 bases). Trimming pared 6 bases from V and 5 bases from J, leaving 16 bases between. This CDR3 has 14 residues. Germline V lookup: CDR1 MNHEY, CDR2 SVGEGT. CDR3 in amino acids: CASSPGTELETQYF. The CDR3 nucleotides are TGTGCCAGCAGCCCTGGGACTGAATTGGAGACCCAGTACTTC.

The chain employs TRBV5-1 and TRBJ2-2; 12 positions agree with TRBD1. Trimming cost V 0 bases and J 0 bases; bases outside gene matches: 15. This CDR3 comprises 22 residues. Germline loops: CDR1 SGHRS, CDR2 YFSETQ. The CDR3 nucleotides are TGCGCCAGCAGCTTGGGGGGACAGGGGGCCCCCCCCACTACCGCGAACACCGGGGAGCTGTTTTTT. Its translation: CASSLGGQGAPPTTANTGELFF.

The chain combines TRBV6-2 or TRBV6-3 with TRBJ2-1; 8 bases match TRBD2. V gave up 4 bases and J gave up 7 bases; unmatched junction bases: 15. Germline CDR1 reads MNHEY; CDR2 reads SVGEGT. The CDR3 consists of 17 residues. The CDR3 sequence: CASSSPRRAGVKNEQFF. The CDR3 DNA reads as TGTGCCAGCAGTTCCCCTCGTCGAGCGGGAGTTAAGAATGAGCAGTTCTTC.

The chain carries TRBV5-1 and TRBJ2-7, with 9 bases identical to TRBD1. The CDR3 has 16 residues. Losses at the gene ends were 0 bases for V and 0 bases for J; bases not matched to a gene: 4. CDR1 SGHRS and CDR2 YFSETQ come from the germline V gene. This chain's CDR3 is CASSLVPQGASYEQYF. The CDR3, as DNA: TGCGCCAGCAGCTTGGTTCCACAGGGGGCCTCCTACGAGCAGTACTTC.

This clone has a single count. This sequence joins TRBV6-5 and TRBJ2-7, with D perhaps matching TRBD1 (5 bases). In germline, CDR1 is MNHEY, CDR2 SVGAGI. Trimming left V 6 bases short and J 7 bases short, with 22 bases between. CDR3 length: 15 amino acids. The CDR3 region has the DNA TGTGCCAGCAGAGCCCCGGGTATCAGGGCTGGGGAGCAGTACTTC. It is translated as CASRAPGIRAGEQYF.

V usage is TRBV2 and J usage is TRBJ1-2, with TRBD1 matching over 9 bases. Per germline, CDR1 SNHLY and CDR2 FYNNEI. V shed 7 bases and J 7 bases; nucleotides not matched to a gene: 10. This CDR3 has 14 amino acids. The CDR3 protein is CASIGGGQGFGYTF. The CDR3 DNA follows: TGTGCCAGCATCGGCGGGGGACAGGGATTTGGCTACACCTTC. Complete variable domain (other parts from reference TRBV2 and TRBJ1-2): EPEVTQTPSHQVTQMGQEVILRCVPISNHLYFYWYRQILGQKVEFLVSFYNNEISEKSEIFDDQFSVERPDGSNFTLKIRSTKLEDSAMYFCASIGGGQGFGYTFGSGTRLTVV.

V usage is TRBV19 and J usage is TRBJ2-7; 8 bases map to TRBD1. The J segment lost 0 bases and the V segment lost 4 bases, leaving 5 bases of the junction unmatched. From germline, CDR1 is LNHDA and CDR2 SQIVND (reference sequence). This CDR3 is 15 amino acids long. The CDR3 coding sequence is TGTGCCAGTAGTAGTGGACAGGGTAACTCCTACGAGCAGTACTTC. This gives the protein CASSSGQGNSYEQYF.

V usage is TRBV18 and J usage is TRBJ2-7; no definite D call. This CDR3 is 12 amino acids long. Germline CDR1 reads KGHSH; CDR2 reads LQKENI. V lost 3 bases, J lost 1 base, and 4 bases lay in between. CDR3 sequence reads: CASSPQSYEQYF. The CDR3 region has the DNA TGTGCCAGCTCACCCCAATCCTACGAGCAGTACTTC.

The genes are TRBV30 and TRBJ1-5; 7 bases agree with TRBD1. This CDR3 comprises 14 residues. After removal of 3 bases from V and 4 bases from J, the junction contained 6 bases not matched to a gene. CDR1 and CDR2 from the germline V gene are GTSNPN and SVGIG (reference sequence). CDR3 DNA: TGTGCCTGGAGGGGGGACAGTCAGAATCAGCCCCAGCATTTT. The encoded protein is CAWRGDSQNQPQHF.